This TCR beta chain came from a study of blood T cell repertoires in COVID-19. Looking at the study overall: Sources were T cells, B-cell-depleted T cells, or PBMCs; the material itself was cDNA or gDNA.

In its sample, this clone was seen once. The CDR3 length is 13 residues. The V gene's germline CDR1 is SEHNR and CDR2 FQNEAQ (reference sequence). The ends were cut back, 5 bases at V and 2 bases at J, with 9 bases in the middle. In the original workflow: Reference gene primer amplification gave nucleated cell count estimates. The data were produced by immunoSEQ multiplex PCR, yet TCRdb's version contains in-frame clones alone and is incomplete. V and J calls and clone size are those listed in that table; D and trimming were worked out from the DNA. The sample lists around 70,000 clones; roughly 82% were seen once.

Sequenced: peripheral blood. The rearrangement uses TRBV7-9 and TRBJ1-1; no definite D call. This receptor was obtained from a man in his fifties or sixties with acute or convalescent COVID-19. Here the CDR3 DNA reads TGTGCCAGCAGCGACTGGTTTAACACTGAAGCTTTCTTT. It is translated as CASSDWFNTEAFF. Looking up the rest from reference TRBV7-9 and TRBJ1-1 gives the full variable domain: DTGVSQNPRHKITKRGQNVTFRCDPISEHNRLYWYRQTLGQGPEFLTYFQNEAQLEKSRLLSDRFSAERPKGSFSTLEIQRTEQGDSAMYLCASSDWFNTEAFFGQGTRLTVV.